The TCR beta chain described here comes from a study of cytomegalovirus exposure and HLA in healthy donors. Overall study results and limits: Sequencing artifact likely explains a cluster of highly shared sequence variants. A later analysis reportedly identified an Asian-associated ancestry cluster as carrying fewer N-insertions than the roughly 670-donor mean. Across HLA loci, a later analysis found differing TCR association rates, with DRB1 most and HLA-C fewest. There were some V segments, including TRBV6-2 and TRBV6-3, excluded as indistinguishable.

This clone has a single count. The antigen is undetermined. Per the germline V gene, CDR1 is SNHLY and CDR2 is FYNNEI. V dropped 6 bases and J dropped 1; count of bases not matched to a gene: 8. The CDR3 length is 15 residues. The PCR employed 60 Vbeta primers together with 13 Jbeta primers. Here immunoSEQ multiplex PCR was the method, and the copy in TCRdb shows in-frame clones only, minus some. The table has roughly 190,000 clones, 75% to 90% seen once. Sequencing was done on a sample of PBMCs. This TCR was recovered from a boy aged 2 to 9 in good health and CMV-seronegative. The rearrangement links TRBV2 to TRBJ2-7; 8 bases agree with TRBD1. The CDR3 is CASSRTGSLSYEQYF. CDR3 in DNA: TGTGCCAGCAGCCGGACAGGGTCGTTGTCCTACGAGCAGTACTTC.